This TCR beta chain is drawn from a study of regulatory T cells in long-lasting Graves disease. With iRepertoire HTBI primers and Arm-PCR of CDR3 regions, TCR beta libraries were built. MiXCR was run by TCRdb on the multiplex PCR reads, yielding one entry per CDR3 protein. The sample holds over 350,000 distinct CDR3 sequences, approximately 14% seen once. In germline, CDR1 is MNHEY, CDR2 SVGEGT. V lost 4 bases and J lost 4; bases outside the gene matches: 12. The CDR3 consists of 18 residues. As to time point: newly diagnosed GD, antithyroid drugs for less than 3 months. RNA isolated from PBMCs was used to make the TCR library. In Xi'an, China, an endocrinology department was the source of patients. Ten or more counts support this clonotype. The same data also contributed to another study, on T cells in Graves' hyperthyroidism and ophthalmopathy. That source adds: Patients showing uncontrolled infection, other autoimmune disease, pregnancy or lactation were ineligible.

V and J are TRBV6-2 or TRBV6-3 and TRBJ2-3, with 12 bases that match TRBD2. Source: peripheral blood mononuclear cells (PBMCs), taken at new diagnosis, from a patient treated with antithyroid drugs. The sequence came from a woman in her forties or fifties with Graves disease. Here the CDR3 reads CASSSVTSGSGRADTQYF. CDR3 DNA sequence: TGTGCCAGCAGTTCTGTGACTAGCGGGAGTGGTAGGGCAGATACGCAGTATTTT.